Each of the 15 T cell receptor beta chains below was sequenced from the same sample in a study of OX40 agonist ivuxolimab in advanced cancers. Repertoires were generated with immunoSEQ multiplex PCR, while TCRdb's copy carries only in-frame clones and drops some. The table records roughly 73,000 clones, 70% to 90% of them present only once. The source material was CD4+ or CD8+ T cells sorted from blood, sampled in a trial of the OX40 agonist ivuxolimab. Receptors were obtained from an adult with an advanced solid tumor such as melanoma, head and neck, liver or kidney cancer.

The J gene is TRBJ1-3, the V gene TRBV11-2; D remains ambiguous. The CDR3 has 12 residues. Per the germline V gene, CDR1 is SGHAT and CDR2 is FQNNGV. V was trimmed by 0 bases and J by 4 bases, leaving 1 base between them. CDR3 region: CASSLEGNTIYF. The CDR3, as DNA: TGTGCCAGCAGCTTAGAAGGAAACACCATATATTTT.

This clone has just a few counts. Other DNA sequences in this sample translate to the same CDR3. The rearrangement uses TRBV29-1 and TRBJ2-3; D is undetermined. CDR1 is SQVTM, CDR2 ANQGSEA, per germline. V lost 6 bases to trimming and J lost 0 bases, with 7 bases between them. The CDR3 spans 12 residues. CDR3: CSVEYSTDTQYF. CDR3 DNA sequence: TGCAGCGTCGAGTACAGCACAGATACGCAGTATTTT.

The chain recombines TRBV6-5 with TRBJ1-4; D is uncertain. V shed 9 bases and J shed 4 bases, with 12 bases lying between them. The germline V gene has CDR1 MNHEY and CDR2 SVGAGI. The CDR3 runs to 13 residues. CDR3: CASLSPDNEKLFF. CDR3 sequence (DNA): TGTGCCAGTCTCTCGCCGGATAATGAAAAACTGTTTTTT.

The CDR3 here is CASRPGERGGEKLFF. CDR3 bases: TGTGCCAGCAGACCGGGAGAGAGGGGAGGGGAAAAACTGTTTTTT. The genes are TRBV6-6 and TRBJ1-4; possibly TRBD1 for D (5 bases). The length of the CDR3 is 15 residues. Deletions cut 6 bases from V and 8 bases from J, with 19 bases between. Germline V gene sequence: CDR1 MNHNY, CDR2 SVGAGI (reference sequence).

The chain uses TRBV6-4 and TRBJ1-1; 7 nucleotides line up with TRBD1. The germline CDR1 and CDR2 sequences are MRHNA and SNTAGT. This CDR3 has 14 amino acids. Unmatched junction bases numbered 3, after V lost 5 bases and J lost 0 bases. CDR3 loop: CASSPGQVNTEAFF. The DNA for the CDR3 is TGTGCCAGCAGTCCCGGACAGGTGAACACTGAAGCTTTCTTT.

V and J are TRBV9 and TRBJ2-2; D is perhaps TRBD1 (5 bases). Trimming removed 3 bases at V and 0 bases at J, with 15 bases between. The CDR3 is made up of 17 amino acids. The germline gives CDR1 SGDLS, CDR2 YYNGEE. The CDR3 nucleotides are TGTGCCAGCAGCGCGTTGGGTCGGACATCGAACACCGGGGAGCTGTTTTTT. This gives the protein CASSALGRTSNTGELFF.

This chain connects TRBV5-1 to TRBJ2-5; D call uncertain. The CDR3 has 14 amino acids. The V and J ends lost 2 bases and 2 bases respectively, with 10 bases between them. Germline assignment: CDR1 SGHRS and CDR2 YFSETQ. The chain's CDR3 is CASSLFQTQETQYF. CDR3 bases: TGCGCCAGCAGCTTATTCCAGACGCAAGAGACCCAGTACTTC.

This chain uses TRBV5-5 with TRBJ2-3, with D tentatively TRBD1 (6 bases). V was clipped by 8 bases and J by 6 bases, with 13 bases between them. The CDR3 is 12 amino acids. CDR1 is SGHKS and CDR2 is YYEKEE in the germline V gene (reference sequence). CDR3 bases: TGTGCCAGTCTCCAGGGGTTTGATACGCAGTATTTT. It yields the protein CASLQGFDTQYF.

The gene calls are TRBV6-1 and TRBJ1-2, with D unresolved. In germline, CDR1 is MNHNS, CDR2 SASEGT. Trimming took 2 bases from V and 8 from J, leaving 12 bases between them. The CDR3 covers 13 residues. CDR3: CASSEPMGRGYTF. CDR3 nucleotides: TGTGCCAGCAGTGAACCTATGGGAAGGGGCTACACCTTC.

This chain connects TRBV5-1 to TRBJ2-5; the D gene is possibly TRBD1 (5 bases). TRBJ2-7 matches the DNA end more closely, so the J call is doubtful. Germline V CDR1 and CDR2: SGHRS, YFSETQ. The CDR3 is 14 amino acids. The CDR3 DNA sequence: TGCGCCAGCAGCCCAATTCAGGGCGCTTACGAGCAGTACTTC. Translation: CASSPIQGAYEQYF.

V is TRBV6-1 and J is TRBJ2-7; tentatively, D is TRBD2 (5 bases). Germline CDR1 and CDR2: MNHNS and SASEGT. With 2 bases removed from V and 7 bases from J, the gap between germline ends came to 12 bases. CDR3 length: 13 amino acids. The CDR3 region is CASSEIEGGEQYF. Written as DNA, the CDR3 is TGTGCCAGCAGTGAAATAGAGGGCGGGGAGCAGTACTTC.

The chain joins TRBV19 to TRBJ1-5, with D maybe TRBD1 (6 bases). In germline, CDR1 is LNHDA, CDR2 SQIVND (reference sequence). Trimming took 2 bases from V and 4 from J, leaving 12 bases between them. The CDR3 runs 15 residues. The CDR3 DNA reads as TGTGCCAGTAGTATACAGGGGAGGAATAATCAGCCCCAGCATTTT. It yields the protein CASSIQGRNNQPQHF.

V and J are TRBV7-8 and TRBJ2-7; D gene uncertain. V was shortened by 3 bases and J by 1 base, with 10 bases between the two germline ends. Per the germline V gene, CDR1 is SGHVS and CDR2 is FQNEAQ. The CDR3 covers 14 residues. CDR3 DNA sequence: TGTGCCAGCAGCTTTAGACGGAATTCCTACGAGCAGTACTTC. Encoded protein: CASSFRRNSYEQYF. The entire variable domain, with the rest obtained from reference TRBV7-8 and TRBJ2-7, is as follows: GAGVSQSPRYKVAKRGQDVALRCDPISGHVSLFWYQQALGQGPEFLTYFQNEAQLDKSGLPSDRFFAERPEGSVSTLKIQRTQQEDSAVYLCASSFRRNSYEQYFGPGTRLTVT.

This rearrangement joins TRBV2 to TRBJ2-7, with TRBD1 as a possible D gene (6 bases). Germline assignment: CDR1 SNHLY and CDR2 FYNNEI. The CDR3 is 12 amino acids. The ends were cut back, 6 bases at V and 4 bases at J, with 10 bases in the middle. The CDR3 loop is CASSRDMYEQYF. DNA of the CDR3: TGTGCCAGCAGCCGGGACATGTACGAGCAGTACTTC.

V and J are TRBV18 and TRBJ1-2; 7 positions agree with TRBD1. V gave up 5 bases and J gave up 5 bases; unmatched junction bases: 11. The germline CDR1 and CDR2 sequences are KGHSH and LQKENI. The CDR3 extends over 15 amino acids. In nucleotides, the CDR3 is TGTGCCAGCTCAAGTGAGGGGGCCAGTGGGTATGGCTACACCTTC. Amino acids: CASSSEGASGYGYTF. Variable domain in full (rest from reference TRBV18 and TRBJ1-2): NAGVMQNPRHLVRRRGQEARLRCSPMKGHSHVYWYRQLPEEGLKFMVYLQKENIIDESGMPKERFSAEFPKEGPSILRIQQVVRGDSAAYFCASSSEGASGYGYTFGSGTRLTVV.